The 12 T cell receptor beta chains below come from one sample, sequenced in a study of shared clonotypes between healthy human individuals. Clones were read by immunoSEQ multiplex PCR, and TCRdb kept only the in-frame ones, dropping some. The table has about 460,000 clones, 70% to 80% seen once. The sequencing sample was made of PBMCs. The receptors were gathered from a woman between 40 and 50 years old in good health. Some clones in this sample may be carry-over from other donors' samples.

The J gene is TRBJ1-1, the V gene TRBV7-2; TRBD1 aligns across 7 bases. The V segment lost 4 bases and the J segment 1 base; nucleotides outside the gene matches: 3. The CDR3 covers 14 residues. The germline V gene encodes CDR1 SGHTA and CDR2 FQGNSA. DNA for the CDR3: TGTGCCAGCAGCTCGACAGGGACGAACACTGAAGCTTTCTTT. Translated: CASSSTGTNTEAFF.

In this sample, this clone turned up many times. Other DNA sequences from this sample encode an identical CDR3 as well. The rearrangement uses TRBV7-8 and TRBJ2-7; 9 bases map to TRBD1. With V trimmed by 5 bases and J by 7 bases, 12 bases remained unmatched. Germline V CDR1 and CDR2: SGHVS, FQNEAQ. The CDR3 sequence is 15 residues long. The DNA for the CDR3 is TGTGCCAGCAGCCCTTTCGACAGGGGGATTGGGGAGCAGTACTTC. Protein product: CASSPFDRGIGEQYF.

The genes are TRBV5-6 and TRBJ2-7; 10 nucleotides agree with TRBD2. V trimming: 1 base; J trimming: 4 bases; junction bases outside the gene matches: 2. From germline, CDR1 is SGHDT and CDR2 YYEEEE. The CDR3 runs to 14 residues. For the CDR3, the DNA is TGTGCCAGCAGCTTGTCTAGCGGGAGTTACGAGCAGTACTTC. It codes for CASSLSSGSYEQYF.

V and J are TRBV5-1 and TRBJ2-7; D may be TRBD2 (6 bases). The CDR3 is 16 residues long. V lost 0 bases and J 0 bases, leaving 13 bases between the germline ends. Per the germline V gene, CDR1 is SGHRS and CDR2 is YFSETQ. In DNA form, the CDR3 reads TGCGCCAGCAGCTTGGACCCGGGAGACCTCTCCTACGAGCAGTACTTC. This translates into CASSLDPGDLSYEQYF. Filled out from reference TRBV5-1 and TRBJ2-7, the complete variable domain reads KAGVTQTPRYLIKTRGQQVTLSCSPISGHRSVSWYQQTPGQGLQFLFEYFSETQRNKGNFPGRFSGRQFSNSRSEMNVSTLELGDSALYLCASSLDPGDLSYEQYFGPGTRLTVT.

As to this clone: This likely traces to a read error, being one base from a far larger clone. The sample carries other DNA sequences with the same CDR3. V and J are TRBV6-5 and TRBJ2-5; tentatively, D is TRBD1 (5 bases). The better agreement between TRBJ2-7 and the DNA end casts doubt on the J call. In germline, CDR1 is MNHEY, CDR2 SVGAGI. The CDR3 has 12 residues. The CDR3 loop is CASSRDSYEQYF. CDR3 DNA sequence: TGTGCCAGCAGCCGAGACAGCTACGAGCAGTACTTC.

This clone was seen only once. V and J are TRBV15 and TRBJ2-7; a weak D match, TRBD1 (6 bases). Germline CDR1 and CDR2: LNHNV and YYDKDF (reference sequence). CDR3 length equals 14 residues. V was pared by 0 bases and J by 6 bases, with 12 bases between. CDR3 region: CATSRDRGRGEQYF. DNA of the CDR3: TGTGCCACCAGCAGAGATCGAGGCAGGGGCGAGCAGTACTTC. The complete variable domain, with remaining parts taken from reference TRBV15 and TRBJ2-7, reads DAMVIQNPRYQVTQFGKPVTLSCSQTLNHNVMYWYQQKSSQAPKLLFHYYDKDFNNEADTPDNFQSRRPNTSFCFLDIRSPGLGDTAMYLCATSRDRGRGEQYFGPGTRLTVT.

V and J are TRBV7-2 and TRBJ2-7, with D possibly called TRBD1 or TRBD2 (6 bases each). With 7 bases removed from V and 2 bases from J, the gap between germline ends came to 18 bases. This CDR3 is 15 amino acids long. Per the germline V gene, CDR1 is SGHTA and CDR2 is FQGNSA. CDR3 nucleotides: TGTGCCAGCAAGCGTTCGAGGGGGGAGACCTACGAGCAGTACTTC. It translates to CASKRSRGETYEQYF.

The chain joins TRBV2 to TRBJ2-7; 9 nucleotides match TRBD2. CDR3 length equals 17 residues. CDR1 is SNHLY, CDR2 FYNNEI, per germline. J lost 0 bases, V lost 3 bases, and 9 bases had no gene match. The chain's CDR3 is CASSEGLATLSSYEQYF. The CDR3 region has the DNA TGTGCCAGCAGTGAGGGACTAGCTACCCTAAGCTCCTACGAGCAGTACTTC.

Regarding this clone: Given a much more abundant clone one base away, this may be a read error. V is TRBV4-2 and J is TRBJ2-1, with 10 bases that match TRBD2. The CDR3 runs to 17 residues. Germline lookup yields CDR1 LGHNA and CDR2 YNFKEQ. After removal of 4 bases from V and 10 bases from J, the junction contained 16 bases not matched to a gene. The CDR3 sequence is CASSPPDYQRGGREQFF. In DNA, the CDR3 is TGTGCCAGCAGCCCGCCCGACTACCAGCGGGGGGGGCGGGAGCAGTTCTTC.

The rearrangement joins TRBV10-2 to TRBJ2-1, with 7 bases matching TRBD2. V was pared by 9 bases and J by 0 bases, with 8 bases of the junction left unmatched. The CDR3 length is 15 residues. The germline gives CDR1 WSHSY, CDR2 SAAADI. CDR3 region: CARRDYRRSYNEQFF. The CDR3 DNA sequence: TGCGCCAGGCGGGACTACCGCCGCTCCTACAATGAGCAGTTCTTC.

J is TRBJ2-2 and V is TRBV15; D is possibly TRBD1 (5 bases). This CDR3 region has 15 residues. The V gene's germline CDR1 is LNHNV and CDR2 YYDKDF (reference sequence). V dropped 0 bases and J dropped 6 bases, with 11 bases sitting between them. The CDR3 here is CATSRDPGPAGELFF. Here the CDR3 DNA reads TGTGCCACCAGCAGAGATCCAGGGCCGGCCGGGGAGCTGTTTTTT. Combining the CDR3 with reference TRBV15 and TRBJ2-2 gives the whole variable domain DAMVIQNPRYQVTQFGKPVTLSCSQTLNHNVMYWYQQKSSQAPKLLFHYYDKDFNNEADTPDNFQSRRPNTSFCFLDIRSPGLGDTAMYLCATSRDPGPAGELFFGEGSRLTVL.

The gene calls are TRBV28 and TRBJ2-3; D is uncertain. The germline V and J ends were trimmed by 4 bases and 2 bases, with 13 bases remaining between them. The CDR3 is 15 residues long. The germline V gene encodes CDR1 MDHEN and CDR2 SYDVKM. The CDR3 region has the DNA TGTGCCAGCAGTTCGGCCATAGATTCCACAGATACGCAGTATTTT. Translation gives CASSSAIDSTDTQYF. Together with reference TRBV28 and TRBJ2-3, the CDR3 gives the full variable domain: DVKVTQSSRYLVKRTGEKVFLECVQDMDHENMFWYRQDPGLGLRLIYFSYDVKMKEKGDIPEGYSVSREKKERFSLILESASTNQTSMYLCASSSAIDSTDTQYFGPGTRLTVL.